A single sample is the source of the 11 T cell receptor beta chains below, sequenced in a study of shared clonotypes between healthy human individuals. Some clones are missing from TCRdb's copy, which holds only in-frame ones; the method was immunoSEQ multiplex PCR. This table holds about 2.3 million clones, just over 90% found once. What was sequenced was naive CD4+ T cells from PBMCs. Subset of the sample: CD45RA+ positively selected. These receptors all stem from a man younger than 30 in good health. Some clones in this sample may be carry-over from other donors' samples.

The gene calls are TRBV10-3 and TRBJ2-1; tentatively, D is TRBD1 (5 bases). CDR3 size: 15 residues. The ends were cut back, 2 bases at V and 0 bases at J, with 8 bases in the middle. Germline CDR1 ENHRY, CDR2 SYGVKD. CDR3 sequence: CAISEVGDSYNEQFF. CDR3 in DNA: TGTGCCATCAGTGAGGTAGGGGACTCCTACAATGAGCAGTTCTTC.

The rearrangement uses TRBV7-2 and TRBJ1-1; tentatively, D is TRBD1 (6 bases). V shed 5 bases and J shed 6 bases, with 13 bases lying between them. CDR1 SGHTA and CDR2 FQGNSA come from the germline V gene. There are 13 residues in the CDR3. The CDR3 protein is CASSLRDTSEAFF. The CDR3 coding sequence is TGTGCCAGCAGCCTCCGGGACACCTCTGAAGCTTTCTTT.

The CDR3 coding sequence is TGTGCCAGTAGTATAGAGGGACAAGGGAATCAGCCCCAGCATTTT. Its protein is CASSIEGQGNQPQHF. The chain employs TRBV19 and TRBJ1-5; D possibly corresponds to TRBD1 (6 bases). Germline V gene sequence: CDR1 LNHDA, CDR2 SQIVND (reference sequence). V dropped 0 bases and J dropped 4 bases, with 10 bases sitting between them. This CDR3 contains 15 residues.

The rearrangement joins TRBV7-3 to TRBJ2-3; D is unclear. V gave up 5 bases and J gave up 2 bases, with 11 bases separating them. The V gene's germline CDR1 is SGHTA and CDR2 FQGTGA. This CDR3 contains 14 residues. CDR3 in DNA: TGTGCCAGCAGCGCCTCCCGCGCCACAGATACGCAGTATTTT. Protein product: CASSASRATDTQYF.

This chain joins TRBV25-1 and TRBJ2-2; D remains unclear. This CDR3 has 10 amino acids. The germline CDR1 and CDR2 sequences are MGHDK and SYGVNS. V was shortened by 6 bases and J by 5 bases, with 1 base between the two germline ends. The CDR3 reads CASRTGELFF. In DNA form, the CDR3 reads TGTGCCAGCAGGACCGGGGAGCTGTTTTTT.

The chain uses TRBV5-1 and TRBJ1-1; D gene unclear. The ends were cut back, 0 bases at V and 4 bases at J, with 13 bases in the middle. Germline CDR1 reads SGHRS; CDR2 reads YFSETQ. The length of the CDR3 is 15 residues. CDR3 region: CASSLDAVLSTEAFF. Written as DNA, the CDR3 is TGCGCCAGCAGCTTGGATGCGGTCCTGAGCACTGAAGCTTTCTTT. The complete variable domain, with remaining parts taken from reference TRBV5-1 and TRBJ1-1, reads KAGVTQTPRYLIKTRGQQVTLSCSPISGHRSVSWYQQTPGQGLQFLFEYFSETQRNKGNFPGRFSGRQFSNSRSEMNVSTLELGDSALYLCASSLDAVLSTEAFFGQGTRLTVV.

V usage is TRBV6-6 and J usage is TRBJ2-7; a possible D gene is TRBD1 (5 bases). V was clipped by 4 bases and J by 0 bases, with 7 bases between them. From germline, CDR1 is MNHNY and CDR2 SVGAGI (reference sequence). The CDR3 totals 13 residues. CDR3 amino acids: CASSWGYSYEQYF. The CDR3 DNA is TGTGCCAGCAGTTGGGGCTACTCCTACGAGCAGTACTTC.

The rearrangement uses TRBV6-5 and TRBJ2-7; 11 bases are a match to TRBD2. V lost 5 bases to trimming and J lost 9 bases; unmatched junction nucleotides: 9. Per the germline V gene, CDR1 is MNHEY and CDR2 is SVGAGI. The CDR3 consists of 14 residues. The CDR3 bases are TGTGCCAGCAGTACACTACTAGCGGGAGTCGTGCAGTACTTC. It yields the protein CASSTLLAGVVQYF.

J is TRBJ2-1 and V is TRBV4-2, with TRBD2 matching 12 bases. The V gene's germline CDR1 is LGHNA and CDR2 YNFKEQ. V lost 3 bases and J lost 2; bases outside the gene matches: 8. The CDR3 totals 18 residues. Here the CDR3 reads CASSQSPLAGGAYNEQFF. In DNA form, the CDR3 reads TGTGCCAGCAGCCAGTCTCCTCTAGCGGGAGGGGCCTACAATGAGCAGTTCTTC.

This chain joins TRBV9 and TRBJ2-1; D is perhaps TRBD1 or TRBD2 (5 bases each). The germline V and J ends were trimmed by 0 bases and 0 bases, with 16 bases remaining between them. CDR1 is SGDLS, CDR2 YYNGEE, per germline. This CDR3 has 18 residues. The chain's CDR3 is CASSVGGTASSSYNEQFF. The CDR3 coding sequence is TGTGCCAGCAGCGTAGGGGGGACCGCGTCCAGCTCCTACAATGAGCAGTTCTTC.

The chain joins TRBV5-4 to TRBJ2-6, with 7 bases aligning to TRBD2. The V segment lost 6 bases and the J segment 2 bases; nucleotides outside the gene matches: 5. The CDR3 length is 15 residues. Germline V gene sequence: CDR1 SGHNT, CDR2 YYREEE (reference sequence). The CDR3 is CASTPAGTGANVLTF. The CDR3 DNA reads TGTGCCAGCACCCCAGCGGGAACTGGGGCCAACGTCCTGACTTTC.